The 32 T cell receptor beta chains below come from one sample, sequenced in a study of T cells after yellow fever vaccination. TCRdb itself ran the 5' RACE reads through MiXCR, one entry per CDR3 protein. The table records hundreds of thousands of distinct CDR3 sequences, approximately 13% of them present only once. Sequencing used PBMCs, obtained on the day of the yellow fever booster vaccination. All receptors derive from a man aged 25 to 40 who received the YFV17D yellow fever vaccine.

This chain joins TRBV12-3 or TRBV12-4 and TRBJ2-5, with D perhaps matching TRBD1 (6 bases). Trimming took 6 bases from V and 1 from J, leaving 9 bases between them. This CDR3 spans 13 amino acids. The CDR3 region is CASRGQIQETQYF. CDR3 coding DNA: TGTGCCAGCAGAGGACAGATCCAAGAGACCCAGTACTTC.

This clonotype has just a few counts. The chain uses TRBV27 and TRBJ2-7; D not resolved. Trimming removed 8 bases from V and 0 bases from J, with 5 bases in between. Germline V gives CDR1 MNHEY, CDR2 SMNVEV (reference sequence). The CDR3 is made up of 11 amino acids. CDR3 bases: TGTGCCAGCGAGAGCTCCTACGAGCAGTACTTC. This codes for CASESSYEQYF.

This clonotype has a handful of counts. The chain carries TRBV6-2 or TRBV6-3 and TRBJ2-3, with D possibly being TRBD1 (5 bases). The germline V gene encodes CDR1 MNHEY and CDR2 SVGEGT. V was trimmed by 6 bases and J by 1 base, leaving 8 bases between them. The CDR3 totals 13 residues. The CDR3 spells CASRKTGTDTQYF. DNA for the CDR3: TGTGCCAGCAGGAAGACAGGCACAGATACGCAGTATTTT.

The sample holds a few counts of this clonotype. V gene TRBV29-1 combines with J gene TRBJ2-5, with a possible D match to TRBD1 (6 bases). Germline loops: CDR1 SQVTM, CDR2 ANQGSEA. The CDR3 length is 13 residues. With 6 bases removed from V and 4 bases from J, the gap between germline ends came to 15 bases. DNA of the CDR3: TGCAGCGTAATCGACAGGAATGGAGAGACCCAGTACTTC. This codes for CSVIDRNGETQYF.

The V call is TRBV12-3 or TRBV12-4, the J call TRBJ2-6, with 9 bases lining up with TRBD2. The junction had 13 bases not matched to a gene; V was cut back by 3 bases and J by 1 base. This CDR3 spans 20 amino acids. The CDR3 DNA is TGTGCCAGCAGTTTCCCCGGTGGACTAGCGACCGAGTCTGGGGCCAACGTCCTGACTTTC. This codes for CASSFPGGLATESGANVLTF.

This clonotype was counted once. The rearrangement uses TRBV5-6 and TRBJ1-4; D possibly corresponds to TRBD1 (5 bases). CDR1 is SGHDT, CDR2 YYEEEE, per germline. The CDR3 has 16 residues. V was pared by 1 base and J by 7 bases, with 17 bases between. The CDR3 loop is CASSLPYRQGSEKLFF. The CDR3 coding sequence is TGTGCCAGCAGCTTGCCCTACCGGCAGGGAAGTGAAAAACTGTTTTTT.

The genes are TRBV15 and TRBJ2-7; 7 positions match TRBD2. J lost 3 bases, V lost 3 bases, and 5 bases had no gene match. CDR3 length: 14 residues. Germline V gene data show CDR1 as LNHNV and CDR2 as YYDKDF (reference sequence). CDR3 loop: CATSRAGGGYEQYF. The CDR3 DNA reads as TGTGCCACCAGCAGGGCAGGCGGGGGCTACGAGCAGTACTTC.

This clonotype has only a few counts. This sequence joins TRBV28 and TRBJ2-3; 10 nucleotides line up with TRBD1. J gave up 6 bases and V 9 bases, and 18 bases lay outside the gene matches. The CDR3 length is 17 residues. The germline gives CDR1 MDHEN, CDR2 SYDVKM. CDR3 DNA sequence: TGTGCCAGTCAACGGACAGGGGGATCTGGGGGCGCCGATACGCAGTATTTT. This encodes CASQRTGGSGGADTQYF.

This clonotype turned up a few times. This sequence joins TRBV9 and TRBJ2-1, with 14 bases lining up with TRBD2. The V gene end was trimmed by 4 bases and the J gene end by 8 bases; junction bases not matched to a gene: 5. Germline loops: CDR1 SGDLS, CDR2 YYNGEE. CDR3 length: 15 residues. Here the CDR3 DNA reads TGTGCCAGCAGCCCGGGACTAGCGGGAGATTATGAGCAGTTCTTC. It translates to CASSPGLAGDYEQFF.

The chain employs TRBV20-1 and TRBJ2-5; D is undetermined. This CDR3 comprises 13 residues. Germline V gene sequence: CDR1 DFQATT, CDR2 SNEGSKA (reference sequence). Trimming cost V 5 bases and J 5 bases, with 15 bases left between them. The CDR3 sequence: CSAGNAPGETQYF. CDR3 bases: TGCAGTGCTGGTAATGCCCCTGGGGAGACCCAGTACTTC.

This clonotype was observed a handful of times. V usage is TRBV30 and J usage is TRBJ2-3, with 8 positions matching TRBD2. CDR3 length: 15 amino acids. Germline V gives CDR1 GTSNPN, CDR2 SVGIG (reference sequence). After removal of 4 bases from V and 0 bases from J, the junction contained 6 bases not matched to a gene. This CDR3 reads CAWTFSGTSTDTQYF. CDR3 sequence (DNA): TGTGCCTGGACCTTTAGCGGGACCAGCACAGATACGCAGTATTTT. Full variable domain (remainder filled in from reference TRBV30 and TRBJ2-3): SQTIHQWPATLVQPVGSPLSLECTVEGTSNPNLYWYRQAAGRGLQLLFYSVGIGQISSEVPQNLSASRPQDRQFILSSKKLLLSDSGFYLCAWTFSGTSTDTQYFGPGTRLTVL.

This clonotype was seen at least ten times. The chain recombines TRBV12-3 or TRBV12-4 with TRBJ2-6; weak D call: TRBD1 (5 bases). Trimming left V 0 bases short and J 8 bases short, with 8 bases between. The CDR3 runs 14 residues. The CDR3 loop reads CASSLAQGTNVLTF. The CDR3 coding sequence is TGTGCCAGCAGTTTAGCGCAGGGAACCAACGTCCTGACTTTC.

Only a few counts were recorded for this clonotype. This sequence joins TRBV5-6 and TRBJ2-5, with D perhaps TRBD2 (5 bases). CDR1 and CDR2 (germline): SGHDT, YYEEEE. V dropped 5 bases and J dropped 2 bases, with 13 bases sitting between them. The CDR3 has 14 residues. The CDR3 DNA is TGTGCCAGCAGTACAATAGGAGGACAAGAGACCCAGTACTTC. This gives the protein CASSTIGGQETQYF.

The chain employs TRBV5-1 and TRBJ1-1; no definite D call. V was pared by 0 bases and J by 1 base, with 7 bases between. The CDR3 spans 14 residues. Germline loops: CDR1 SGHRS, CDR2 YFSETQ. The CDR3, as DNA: TGCGCCAGCAGCTTGGGGGCAACGAACACTGAAGCTTTCTTT. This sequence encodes CASSLGATNTEAFF.

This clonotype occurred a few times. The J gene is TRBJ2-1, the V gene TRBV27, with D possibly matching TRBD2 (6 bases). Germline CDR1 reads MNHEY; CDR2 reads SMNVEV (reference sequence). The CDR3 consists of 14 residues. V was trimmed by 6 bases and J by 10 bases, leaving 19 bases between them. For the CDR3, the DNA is TGTGCCAGCAGGGACTACGACGACGGCCAAGAGCAGTTCTTC. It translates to CASRDYDDGQEQFF.

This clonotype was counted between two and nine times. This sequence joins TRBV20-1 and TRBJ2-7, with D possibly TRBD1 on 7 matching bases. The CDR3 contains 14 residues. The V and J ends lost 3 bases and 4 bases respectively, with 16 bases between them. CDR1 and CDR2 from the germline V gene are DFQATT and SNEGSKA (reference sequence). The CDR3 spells CSASRQGGVYEQYF. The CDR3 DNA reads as TGCAGTGCTAGCAGGCAGGGGGGTGTGTACGAGCAGTACTTC.

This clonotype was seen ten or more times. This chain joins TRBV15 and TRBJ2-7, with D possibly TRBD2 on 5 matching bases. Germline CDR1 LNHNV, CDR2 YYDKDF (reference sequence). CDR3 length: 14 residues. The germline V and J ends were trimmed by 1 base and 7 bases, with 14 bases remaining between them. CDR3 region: CATSRASSFGEQYF. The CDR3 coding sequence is TGTGCCACCAGCAGAGCTAGCAGCTTTGGGGAGCAGTACTTC.

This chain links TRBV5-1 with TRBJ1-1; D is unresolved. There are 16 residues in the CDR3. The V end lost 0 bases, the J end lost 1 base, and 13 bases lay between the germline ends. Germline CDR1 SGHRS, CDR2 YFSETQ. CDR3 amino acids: CASSLEKGLRNTEAFF. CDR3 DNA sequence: TGCGCCAGCAGCTTGGAAAAAGGACTAAGGAACACTGAAGCTTTCTTT.

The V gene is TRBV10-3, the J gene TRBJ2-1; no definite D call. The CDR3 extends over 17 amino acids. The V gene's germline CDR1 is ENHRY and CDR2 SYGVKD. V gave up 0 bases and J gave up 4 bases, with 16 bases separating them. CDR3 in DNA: TGTGCCATCAGTGAGTCCACGTCGTCCAACACTTACAATGAGCAGTTCTTC. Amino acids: CAISESTSSNTYNEQFF.

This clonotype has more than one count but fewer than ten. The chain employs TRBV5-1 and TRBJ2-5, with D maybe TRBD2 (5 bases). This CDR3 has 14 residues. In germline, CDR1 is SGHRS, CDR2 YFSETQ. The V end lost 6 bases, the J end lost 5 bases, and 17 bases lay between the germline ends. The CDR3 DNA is TGCGCCAGCAAAGGCGGGCAGACTGGTGAGACCCAGTACTTC. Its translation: CASKGGQTGETQYF. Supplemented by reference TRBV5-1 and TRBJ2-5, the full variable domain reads KAGVTQTPRYLIKTRGQQVTLSCSPISGHRSVSWYQQTPGQGLQFLFEYFSETQRNKGNFPGRFSGRQFSNSRSEMNVSTLELGDSALYLCASKGGQTGETQYFGPGTRLLVL.

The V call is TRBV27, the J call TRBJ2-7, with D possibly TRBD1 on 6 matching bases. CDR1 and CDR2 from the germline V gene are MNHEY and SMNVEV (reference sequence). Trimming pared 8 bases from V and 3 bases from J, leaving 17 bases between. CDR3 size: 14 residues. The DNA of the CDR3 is TGTGCCAGCTCAAGGCAGGGGTTCTTCTACGAGCAGTACTTC. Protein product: CASSRQGFFYEQYF.

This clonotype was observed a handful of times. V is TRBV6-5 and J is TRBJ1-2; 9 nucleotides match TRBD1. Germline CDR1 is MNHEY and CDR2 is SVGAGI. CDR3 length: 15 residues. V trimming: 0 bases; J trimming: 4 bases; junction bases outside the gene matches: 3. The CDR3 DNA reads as TGTGCCAGCAGTTACTCCCGGACAGGGGTCTATGGCTACACCTTC. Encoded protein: CASSYSRTGVYGYTF.

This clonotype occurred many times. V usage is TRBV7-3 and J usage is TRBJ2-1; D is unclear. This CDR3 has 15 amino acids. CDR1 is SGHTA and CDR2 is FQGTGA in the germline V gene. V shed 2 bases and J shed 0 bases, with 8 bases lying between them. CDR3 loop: CASSLDASSYNEQFF. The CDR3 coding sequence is TGTGCCAGCAGCTTAGATGCTTCCTCCTACAATGAGCAGTTCTTC.

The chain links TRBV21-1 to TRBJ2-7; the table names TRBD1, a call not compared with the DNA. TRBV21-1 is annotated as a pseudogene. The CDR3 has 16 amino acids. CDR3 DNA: TGTGCCAGCAGGAGACAGGCGCCTAAGGACTCCTACGAGCAGTACTTC. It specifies CASRRQAPKDSYEQYF.

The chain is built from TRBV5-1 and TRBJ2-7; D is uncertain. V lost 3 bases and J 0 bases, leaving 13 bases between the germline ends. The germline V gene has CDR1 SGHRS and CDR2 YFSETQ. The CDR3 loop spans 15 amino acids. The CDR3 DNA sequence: TGCGCCAGCAGCTACGACTCACGGCACTCCTACGAGCAGTACTTC. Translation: CASSYDSRHSYEQYF.

This chain's CDR3 is CASSLGEGAFYEQYF. In DNA, the CDR3 is TGCGCCAGCAGCTTGGGGGAGGGGGCCTTCTACGAGCAGTACTTC. This chain joins TRBV5-1 and TRBJ2-7; D is possibly TRBD1 or TRBD2 (7 bases each). Trimming took 0 bases from V and 3 from J, leaving 13 bases between them. The CDR3 length is 15 residues. Germline V gene lookup returns CDR1 SGHRS and CDR2 YFSETQ.

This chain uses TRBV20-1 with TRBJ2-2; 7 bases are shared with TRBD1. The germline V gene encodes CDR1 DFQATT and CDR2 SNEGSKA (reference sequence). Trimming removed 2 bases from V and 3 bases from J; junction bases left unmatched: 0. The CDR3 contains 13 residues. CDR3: CSARTGDTGELFF. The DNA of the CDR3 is TGCAGTGCTAGAACAGGGGACACCGGGGAGCTGTTTTTT.

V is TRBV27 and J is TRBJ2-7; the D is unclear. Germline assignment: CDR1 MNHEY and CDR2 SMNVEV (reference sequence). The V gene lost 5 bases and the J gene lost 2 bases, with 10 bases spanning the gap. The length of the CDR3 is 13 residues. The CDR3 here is CASSRLYTYEQYF. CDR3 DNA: TGTGCCAGCAGTCGGCTTTATACCTACGAGCAGTACTTC.

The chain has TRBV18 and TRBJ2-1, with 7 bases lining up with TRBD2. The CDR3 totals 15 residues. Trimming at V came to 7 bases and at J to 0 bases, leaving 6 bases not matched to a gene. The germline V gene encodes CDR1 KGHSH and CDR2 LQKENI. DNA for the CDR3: TGTGCCAGCTTCCCGGTAGCGGGCTCCTACAATGAGCAGTTCTTC. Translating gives CASFPVAGSYNEQFF.

CDR3 coding DNA: TGTGCCAGCAGTTTAGGTCAATTAGCGGGAAGGTACTTC. Amino acid sequence: CASSLGQLAGRYF. The J gene is TRBJ2-7, the V gene TRBV12-3 or TRBV12-4; 8 nucleotides agree with TRBD2. Trimming took 1 base from V and 12 from J; bases not matched to a gene: 8. This CDR3 is 13 amino acids long.

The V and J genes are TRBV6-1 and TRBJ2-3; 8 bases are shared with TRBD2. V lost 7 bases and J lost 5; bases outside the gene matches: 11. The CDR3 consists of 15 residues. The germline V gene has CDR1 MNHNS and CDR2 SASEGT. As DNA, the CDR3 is TGTGCCAGCACTAAAAGTAGCGGGACTGTAGATACGCAGTATTTT. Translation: CASTKSSGTVDTQYF.

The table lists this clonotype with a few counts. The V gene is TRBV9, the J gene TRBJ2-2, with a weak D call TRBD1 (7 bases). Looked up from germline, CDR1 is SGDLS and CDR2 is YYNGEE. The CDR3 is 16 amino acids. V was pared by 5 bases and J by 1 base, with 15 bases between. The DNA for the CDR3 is TGTGCCAGCAGTGCCGCGGGACAGAAGAACACCGGGGAGCTGTTTTTT. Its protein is CASSAAGQKNTGELFF.